The clone carrying this T cell receptor beta chain came up a few times. The source of the sample is a study of HIV-infected patients and healthy controls. The CDR3 is 12 amino acids. Deletions cut 3 bases from V and 6 bases from J, with 3 bases between. Germline V CDR1 and CDR2: KGHSH, LQKENI. From the 5' RACE reads, TCRdb called clonotypes with MiXCR, one entry per CDR3 protein. The sample carries about 67,000 distinct CDR3 sequences, less than 20% recorded once. This sequence joins TRBV18 and TRBJ1-6; D call uncertain. The source is a human donor in good health. Sequencing used CD4+ T cells from blood. CDR3 DNA sequence: TGTGCCAGCTCACCTAGTAATTCACCCCTCCACTTT. This gives the protein CASSPSNSPLHF. The whole variable domain, remainder taken from reference TRBV18 and TRBJ1-6, is NAGVMQNPRHLVRRRGQEARLRCSPMKGHSHVYWYRQLPEEGLKFMVYLQKENIIDESGMPKERFSAEFPKEGPSILRIQQVVRGDSAAYFCASSPSNSPLHFGNGTRLTVT.